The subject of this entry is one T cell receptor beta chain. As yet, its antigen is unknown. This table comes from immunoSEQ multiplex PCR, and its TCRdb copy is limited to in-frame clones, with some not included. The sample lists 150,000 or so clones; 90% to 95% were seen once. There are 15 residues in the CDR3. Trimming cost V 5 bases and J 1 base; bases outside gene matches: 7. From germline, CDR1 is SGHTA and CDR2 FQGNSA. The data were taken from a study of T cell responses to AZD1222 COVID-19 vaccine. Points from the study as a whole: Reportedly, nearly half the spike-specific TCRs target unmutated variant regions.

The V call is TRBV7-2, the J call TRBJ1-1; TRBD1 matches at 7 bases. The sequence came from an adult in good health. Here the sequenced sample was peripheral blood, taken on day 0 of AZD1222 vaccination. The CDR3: CASSPQGIGNTEAFF. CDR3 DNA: TGTGCCAGCAGCCCACAGGGGATCGGGAACACTGAAGCTTTCTTT.